A single sample is the source of the 10 T cell receptor beta chains below, sequenced in a study of siplizumab effects on memory and regulatory T cells. The data were produced by immunoSEQ multiplex PCR, yet TCRdb's version contains in-frame clones alone and is incomplete. Of some 81,000 clones listed, 85% to 95% are singletons. Sequenced material: CD8+ T cells sorted from blood. Source of these receptors: a human donor in good health.

V gene TRBV7-6 combines with J gene TRBJ2-1; D gene unclear. The CDR3 runs to 12 residues. Trimming removed 8 bases at V and 5 bases at J, with 10 bases between. Germline CDR1 is SGHVS and CDR2 is FNYEAQ. The CDR3: CASWRLDNEQFF. The CDR3, as DNA: TGTGCCAGCTGGCGACTCGACAATGAGCAGTTCTTC.

J is TRBJ1-3 and V is TRBV11-2; D uncertain. Trimming shortened V by 1 base and J by 2 bases, and 15 bases separated the two germline ends. Germline V gene lookup returns CDR1 SGHAT and CDR2 FQNNGV. The CDR3 covers 17 residues. CDR3 DNA sequence: TGTGCCAGCAGCTTAGTTGGATTTCTCTCCCCTGGAAACACCATATATTTT. It translates to CASSLVGFLSPGNTIYF.

This clone was observed a single time. The V call is TRBV27, the J call TRBJ2-7; 8 bases are a match to TRBD2. Losses at the gene ends were 0 bases for V and 3 bases for J; bases not matched to a gene: 7. The V gene's germline CDR1 is MNHEY and CDR2 SMNVEV (reference sequence). CDR3 length equals 16 residues. The CDR3 nucleotides read TGTGCCAGCAGTTTATCGATAGAGCGGGAGTTCTACGAGCAGTACTTC. Its protein product is CASSLSIEREFYEQYF.

V is TRBV19 and J is TRBJ1-1; D uncertain. There are 13 residues in the CDR3. The germline CDR1 and CDR2 sequences are LNHDA and SQIVND (reference sequence). Trimming stripped 5 bases from V and 1 base from J, with 8 bases between. CDR3 DNA sequence: TGTGCCAGTAGTTTACAGCCGAACACTGAAGCTTTCTTT. It specifies CASSLQPNTEAFF.

The V gene is TRBV14, the J gene TRBJ2-7, with 12 bases fitting TRBD2. The V segment lost 0 bases and the J segment 3 bases; nucleotides outside the gene matches: 9. The CDR3 totals 18 residues. CDR1 is SGHDN, CDR2 FVKESK, per germline. As DNA, the CDR3 is TGTGCCAGCAGCCAAGAAGGGAGGCTAGCGGGAGGGTACTACGAGCAGTACTTC. Protein sequence: CASSQEGRLAGGYYEQYF.

This clone was counted a few times. The V gene is TRBV19, the J gene TRBJ1-1, with TRBD1 as a possible D gene (5 bases). CDR1 is LNHDA, CDR2 SQIVND, per germline (reference sequence). The CDR3 totals 14 residues. V shed 1 base and J shed 4 bases, with 10 bases lying between them. CDR3: CASSIAPGVTEAFF. CDR3 nucleotide sequence: TGTGCCAGTAGTATAGCTCCGGGGGTCACTGAAGCTTTCTTT.

V and J are TRBV11-2 and TRBJ2-7, with D maybe TRBD2 (5 bases). Germline CDR1 and CDR2: SGHAT and FQNNGV. The CDR3 loop spans 13 amino acids. Between the trimmed V and J ends, which lost 2 bases and 4 bases, there was a span of 9 bases. Written as DNA, the CDR3 is TGTGCCAGCAGCTTACCCGAGGGTTACGAGCAGTACTTC. This codes for CASSLPEGYEQYF.

The V call is TRBV29-1, the J call TRBJ2-5; 14 nucleotides align to TRBD2. V lost 0 bases and J lost 4; bases outside the gene matches: 19. This CDR3 is 21 amino acids long. Germline CDR1 is SQVTM and CDR2 is ANQGSEA. The CDR3 DNA follows: TGCAGCGTTGAAGACACATACAAGACTAGCGGGAGGGCCTTAGTGGTAGAGACCCAGTACTTC. Protein sequence: CSVEDTYKTSGRALVVETQYF.

V is TRBV19 and J is TRBJ2-5, with 7 positions matching TRBD2. This CDR3 has 15 residues. Germline V gives CDR1 LNHDA, CDR2 SQIVND (reference sequence). V dropped 3 bases and J dropped 5; count of bases not matched to a gene: 9. The CDR3 protein is CASSIFERERETQYF. DNA for the CDR3: TGTGCCAGTAGTATCTTCGAGCGGGAAAGGGAGACCCAGTACTTC. Looking up the rest from reference TRBV19 and TRBJ2-5 gives the full variable domain: DGGITQSPKYLFRKEGQNVTLSCEQNLNHDAMYWYRQDPGQGLRLIYYSQIVNDFQKGDIAEGYSVSREKKESFPLTVTSAQKNPTAFYLCASSIFERERETQYFGPGTRLLVL.

This chain links TRBV19 with TRBJ2-7; 7 bases align to TRBD2. Trimming at V came to 1 base and at J to 2 bases, leaving 5 bases not matched to a gene. Germline CDR1 LNHDA, CDR2 SQIVND (reference sequence). CDR3 length: 15 amino acids. CDR3 DNA sequence: TGTGCCAGTAGTATAGTCTCAGGGAGGGCCTACGAGCAGTACTTC. It is translated as CASSIVSGRAYEQYF.